The clone carrying this TCR beta chain was seen once. Some clones are missing from TCRdb's copy, which holds only in-frame ones; the method was immunoSEQ multiplex PCR. The table has hundreds of thousands of clones, roughly 94% seen once. The naive CD8 subset, CD45RO-negative cells positively selected for CCR7, excluded terminally differentiated effector memory CD45RA+ cells. V was pared by 5 bases and J by 2 bases, with 7 bases between. Germline V gene sequence: CDR1 MDHEN, CDR2 SYDVKM. The CDR3 spans 12 residues. These data belong to a study of shared clonotypes between healthy human individuals. Study as a whole: CD4 naive cells filled three plates per donor, CD4 memory three, CD8 naive two and CD8 memory one.

Sequencing was done on a sample of naive CD8+ T cells sorted from blood. The chain recombines TRBV28 with TRBJ2-7; D is unresolved. This clonotype originated in a man aged 25 to 40 in good health. The CDR3 here is CASSARTYEQYF. In DNA form, the CDR3 reads TGTGCCAGCAGTGCCAGAACCTACGAGCAGTACTTC.